One sample yielded the 28 T cell receptor beta chains listed below, sequenced in a study of T cell responses to AZD1222 COVID-19 vaccine. Data came from immunoSEQ multiplex PCR; TCRdb stores just in-frame clones and leaves some out. The table records 110,000 or so clones, 80% to 90% of them present only once. The sequencing here drew on peripheral blood, taken on day 0 of AZD1222 vaccination. The receptors stem from an adult in good health.

The chain has TRBV6-5 and TRBJ1-3; D may be TRBD1 (6 bases). This CDR3 spans 15 amino acids. Germline CDR1 and CDR2: MNHEY and SVGAGI. The CDR3: CATQYGGGSGNTIYF. Here the CDR3 DNA reads TGTGCTACCCAATACGGAGGGGGCTCTGGAAACACCATATATTTT.

This chain links TRBV6-2 or TRBV6-3 with TRBJ1-1, with TRBD1 as a possible D gene (5 bases). V was pared by 0 bases and J by 4 bases, with 9 bases between. The germline V gene has CDR1 MNHEY and CDR2 SVGEGT. This CDR3 is built from 14 residues. The CDR3 here is CASSYSTGTTEAFF. The DNA of the CDR3 is TGTGCCAGCAGTTACTCGACGGGGACCACTGAAGCTTTCTTT.

The chain recombines TRBV29-1 with TRBJ2-5; TRBD1 might be the D (6 bases). This CDR3 has 18 amino acids. Trimming took off 0 bases at V and 5 bases at J, with 25 bases between the two ends. Germline CDR1 is SQVTM and CDR2 is ANQGSEA. The CDR3 DNA is TGCAGCGTTGAAGATGTTATCCTGACAGGAGCTCCCCGGGAGACCCAGTACTTC. Protein: CSVEDVILTGAPRETQYF. Drawing the rest from reference TRBV29-1 and TRBJ2-5, the complete variable domain is SAVISQKPSRDICQRGTSLTIQCQVDSQVTMMFWYRQQPGQSLTLIATANQGSEATYESGFVIDKFPISRPNLTFSTLTVSNMSPEDSSIYLCSVEDVILTGAPRETQYFGPGTRLLVL.

V is TRBV30 and J is TRBJ2-3; perhaps TRBD2 as D (6 bases). The V gene's germline CDR1 is GTSNPN and CDR2 SVGIG (reference sequence). The V end was cut by 4 bases, the J end by 2 bases, with 10 bases between. This CDR3 contains 13 residues. The CDR3 protein is CAWTGLPTDTQYF. In DNA, the CDR3 is TGTGCCTGGACGGGACTCCCCACAGATACGCAGTATTTT.

The chain carries TRBV6-2 or TRBV6-3 and TRBJ1-1; D remains ambiguous. V lost 3 bases to trimming and J lost 0 bases, with 8 bases between them. CDR1 is MNHEY, CDR2 SVGEGT, per germline. The length of the CDR3 is 14 residues. The CDR3 region has the DNA TGTGCCAGCAGTTATAAGGGTCTGAACACTGAAGCTTTCTTT. This codes for CASSYKGLNTEAFF.

The rearrangement links TRBV30 to TRBJ2-7; tentative D call: TRBD1 (6 bases). The CDR3 is made up of 12 amino acids. The V end was cut by 1 base, the J end by 4 bases, with 8 bases between. The germline V gene encodes CDR1 GTSNPN and CDR2 SVGIG (reference sequence). CDR3 DNA: TGTGCCTGGAGTGACCAGGGGTACGAGCAGTACTTC. Protein product: CAWSDQGYEQYF.

CDR3 in amino acids: CSPLPGASDSYNEQFF. The CDR3 DNA follows: TGCAGCCCCCTCCCCGGGGCTAGCGATTCCTACAATGAGCAGTTCTTC. The chain links TRBV29-1 to TRBJ2-1; D is perhaps TRBD2 (6 bases). V was cut by 8 bases and J by 1 base, with 21 bases left in between. Germline V lookup: CDR1 SQVTM, CDR2 ANQGSEA. This CDR3 is 16 amino acids long.

V is TRBV27 and J is TRBJ2-1; 11 bases line up with TRBD2. Germline CDR1 and CDR2: MNHEY and SMNVEV (reference sequence). This CDR3 region has 16 residues. V lost 7 bases and J lost 4; bases outside the gene matches: 9. The DNA for the CDR3 is TGTGCCAGCACCTCCTTAGCGGGAGGGCCGTACAATGAGCAGTTCTTC. Protein sequence: CASTSLAGGPYNEQFF.

This clone has only one observation. This chain links TRBV7-2 with TRBJ2-5; 10 bases fit TRBD2. The V gene end was trimmed by 5 bases and the J gene end by 3 bases; junction bases not matched to a gene: 6. Germline assignment: CDR1 SGHTA and CDR2 FQGNSA. The length of the CDR3 is 15 residues. This chain's CDR3 is CASSGRTSGKETQYF. CDR3 DNA: TGTGCCAGCAGCGGGCGTACTAGCGGGAAAGAGACCCAGTACTTC.

This clone was observed once. The chain combines TRBV7-2 with TRBJ2-5; the D call may be TRBD1 or TRBD2 (5 bases each). The CDR3 is 13 residues long. The V gene's germline CDR1 is SGHTA and CDR2 FQGNSA. Trimming took 2 bases from V and 4 from J, leaving 8 bases between them. This CDR3 is CASSLRGPETQYF. Written as DNA, the CDR3 is TGTGCCAGCAGCTTACGGGGACCAGAGACCCAGTACTTC.

This clone was seen only a few times. This rearrangement joins TRBV5-1 to TRBJ2-5, with D perhaps assigned TRBD1 or TRBD2 (5 bases each). The CDR3 is 12 residues long. Per the germline V gene, CDR1 is SGHRS and CDR2 is YFSETQ. Between the trimmed V and J ends, which lost 3 bases and 5 bases, there was a span of 8 bases. The CDR3 DNA sequence: TGCGCCAGCAGCTCGGGGACGGAGACCCAGTACTTC. Its translation is CASSSGTETQYF. Full variable domain (outside the CDR3, taken from reference TRBV5-1 and TRBJ2-5): KAGVTQTPRYLIKTRGQQVTLSCSPISGHRSVSWYQQTPGQGLQFLFEYFSETQRNKGNFPGRFSGRQFSNSRSEMNVSTLELGDSALYLCASSSGTETQYFGPGTRLLVL.

J is TRBJ2-1 and V is TRBV6-5; D remains ambiguous. The CDR3 has 11 residues. Germline V CDR1 and CDR2: MNHEY, SVGAGI. V was pared by 7 bases and J by 7 bases, with 8 bases between. In DNA, the CDR3 is TGTGCCAGCAACGCCGTGAATGAGCAGTTCTTC. Its protein is CASNAVNEQFF.

The chain joins TRBV12-5 to TRBJ2-3; 12 bases fit TRBD1. CDR1 is LGHNT, CDR2 FRNRAP, per germline. V was clipped by 6 bases and J by 4 bases; unmatched bases: 5. The CDR3 loop spans 15 amino acids. In nucleotides, the CDR3 is TGTGCTAGTGGATCGGGACAGGGGGCTTCAGATACGCAGTATTTT. Its protein product is CASGSGQGASDTQYF.

This rearrangement joins TRBV6-1 to TRBJ2-2; 12 bases map to TRBD2. V lost 4 bases to trimming and J lost 7 bases; unmatched junction nucleotides: 7. There are 16 residues in the CDR3. Germline CDR1 MNHNS, CDR2 SASEGT. CDR3: CASSGLAGVKGGELFF. In DNA form, the CDR3 reads TGTGCCAGCAGTGGACTAGCGGGAGTCAAGGGCGGGGAGCTGTTTTTT.

This rearrangement joins TRBV3-1 (or the pseudogene TRBV3-2) to TRBJ2-1, with D uncertain. This CDR3 is 14 amino acids long. Germline V lookup: CDR1 LGHDT, CDR2 YNNKEL (reference sequence). The V end was cut by 1 base, the J end by 3 bases, with 7 bases between. The DNA of the CDR3 is TGTGCCAGCAGCCAAGCACCAGACTACAATGAGCAGTTCTTC. Translated, it gives CASSQAPDYNEQFF.

The chain has TRBV6-5 and TRBJ1-1, with 9 bases that match TRBD1. The CDR3 spans 14 residues. After removal of 6 bases from V and 4 bases from J, the junction contained 6 bases not matched to a gene. Looked up from germline, CDR1 is MNHEY and CDR2 is SVGAGI. The CDR3 sequence is CASRRDREVTEAFF. The DNA for the CDR3 is TGTGCCAGCAGGCGGGACAGGGAGGTCACTGAAGCTTTCTTT.

V and J are TRBV27 and TRBJ2-1; 8 bases fit TRBD2. J lost 5 bases, V lost 5 bases, and 8 bases had no gene match. Germline values: CDR1 MNHEY, CDR2 SMNVEV (reference sequence). The CDR3 has 15 amino acids. CDR3: CASSPLGSGNNEQFF. CDR3 DNA sequence: TGTGCCAGCAGTCCGCTTGGTAGCGGGAACAATGAGCAGTTCTTC.

The gene calls are TRBV18 and TRBJ2-7; D perhaps matches TRBD1 (5 bases). V gave up 2 bases and J gave up 5 bases, with 10 bases separating them. The CDR3 has 13 residues. Germline V gives CDR1 KGHSH, CDR2 LQKENI. The CDR3 loop reads CASSPNQGNEQYF. Here the CDR3 DNA reads TGTGCCAGCTCACCAAACCAGGGCAACGAGCAGTACTTC.

This clone showed up just once. The gene calls are TRBV28 and TRBJ1-1; tentatively, D is TRBD1 (6 bases). CDR3 length: 10 amino acids. V lost 8 bases and J lost 9, with 10 bases in between. The germline CDR1 and CDR2 sequences are MDHEN and SYDVKM. CDR3 coding DNA: TGTGCCAGCTCGGGACATCAAGCTTTCTTT. Its protein is CASSGHQAFF.

Here the CDR3 DNA reads TGCGCCAGCAGCTTGGAAGCGGTGGACAATGAGCAGTTCTTC. Translation gives CASSLEAVDNEQFF. This sequence joins TRBV5-1 and TRBJ2-1; D perhaps matches TRBD2 (5 bases). V was trimmed by 0 bases and J by 5 bases, leaving 9 bases between them. Germline V gene data show CDR1 as SGHRS and CDR2 as YFSETQ. This CDR3 region has 14 residues.

The V call is TRBV19, the J call TRBJ2-3, with TRBD2 matching over 11 bases. V shed 9 bases, J shed 3 bases, and the junction held 2 bases outside the gene matches. The germline CDR1 and CDR2 sequences are LNHDA and SQIVND (reference sequence). CDR3 length: 13 amino acids. CDR3 amino acids: CASRTSGTDTQYF. In DNA form, the CDR3 reads TGTGCCAGCAGGACTAGCGGGACAGATACGCAGTATTTT.

V usage is TRBV4-3 and J usage is TRBJ1-2; 8 nucleotides agree with TRBD1. The CDR3 loop spans 17 amino acids. Germline CDR1 and CDR2: LGHNA and YSLEER. With 4 bases clipped from V and 4 bases from J, the junction kept 14 bases outside the gene matches. The CDR3 protein is CASSLATGTGITYGYTF. The CDR3 DNA sequence: TGCGCCAGCAGCCTCGCTACCGGGACAGGTATCACCTATGGCTACACCTTC.

The V and J genes are TRBV2 and TRBJ2-1, with TRBD1 identical over 7 bases. J lost 3 bases, V lost 10 bases, and 9 bases had no gene match. Germline V gene sequence: CDR1 SNHLY, CDR2 FYNNEI. This CDR3 is built from 14 residues. In DNA, the CDR3 is TGTGCCACCCGAGGGGGCGCGATCTACAATGAGCAGTTCTTC. Protein: CATRGGAIYNEQFF.

V usage is TRBV6-1 and J usage is TRBJ1-4, with TRBD1 matching over 8 bases. CDR3 length equals 14 residues. V shed 3 bases, J shed 7 bases, and the junction held 4 bases outside the gene matches. CDR1 MNHNS and CDR2 SASEGT come from the germline V gene. CDR3 in amino acids: CASSDAGTGEKLFF. CDR3 bases: TGTGCCAGCAGTGATGCCGGGACAGGTGAAAAACTGTTTTTT.

This sequence joins TRBV20-1 and TRBJ2-1, with D hard to call. Germline V gene data show CDR1 as DFQATT and CDR2 as SNEGSKA (reference sequence). The CDR3 covers 10 residues. Trimming stripped 5 bases from V and 5 bases from J, with 4 bases between. CDR3: CSAFDNEQFF. DNA of the CDR3: TGCAGTGCTTTCGACAATGAGCAGTTCTTC.

The chain is built from TRBV7-9 and TRBJ2-1; a weak D match, TRBD2 (5 bases). Trimming left V 6 bases short and J 12 bases short, with 12 bases between. The CDR3 loop spans 11 amino acids. Germline CDR1 reads SEHNR; CDR2 reads FQNEAQ (reference sequence). CDR3 DNA: TGTGCCAGCAGTATCGGAGGAGGGCAGTTCTTC. Protein sequence: CASSIGGGQFF.

This chain connects TRBV5-1 to TRBJ1-2, with D tentatively TRBD1 (5 bases). The ends were cut back, 1 base at V and 7 bases at J, with 17 bases in the middle. CDR3 size: 15 residues. Germline values: CDR1 SGHRS, CDR2 YFSETQ. The CDR3 DNA sequence: TGCGCCAGCAGCTTGCTCGCGGGGGATGTGCGTGGCTACACCTTC. Its protein is CASSLLAGDVRGYTF.

This sequence joins TRBV2 and TRBJ2-1, with 7 bases fitting TRBD2. CDR1 is SNHLY, CDR2 FYNNEI, per germline. The CDR3 loop spans 12 amino acids. V lost 6 bases to trimming and J lost 6 bases; unmatched junction nucleotides: 2. The CDR3 protein is CASRASGNEQFF. For the CDR3, the DNA is TGTGCCAGCAGGGCTAGCGGCAATGAGCAGTTCTTC.